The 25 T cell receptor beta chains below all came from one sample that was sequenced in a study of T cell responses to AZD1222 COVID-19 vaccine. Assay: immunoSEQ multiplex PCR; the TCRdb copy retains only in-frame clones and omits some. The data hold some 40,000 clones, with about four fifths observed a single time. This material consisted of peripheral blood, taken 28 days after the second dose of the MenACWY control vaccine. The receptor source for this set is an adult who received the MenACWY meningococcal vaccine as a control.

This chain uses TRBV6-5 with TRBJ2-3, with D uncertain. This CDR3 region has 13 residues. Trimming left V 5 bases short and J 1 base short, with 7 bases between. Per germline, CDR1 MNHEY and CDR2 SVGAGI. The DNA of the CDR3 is TGTGCCAGCAGTCGGACGGGCACAGATACGCAGTATTTT. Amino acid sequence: CASSRTGTDTQYF.

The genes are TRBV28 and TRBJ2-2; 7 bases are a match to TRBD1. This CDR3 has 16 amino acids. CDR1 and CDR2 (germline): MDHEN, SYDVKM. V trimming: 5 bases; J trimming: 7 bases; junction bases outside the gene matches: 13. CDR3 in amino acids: CASSPPDRVVGGELFF. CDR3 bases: TGTGCCAGCAGTCCCCCCGACAGGGTGGTTGGCGGGGAGCTGTTTTTT. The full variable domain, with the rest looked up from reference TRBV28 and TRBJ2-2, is DVKVTQSSRYLVKRTGEKVFLECVQDMDHENMFWYRQDPGLGLRLIYFSYDVKMKEKGDIPEGYSVSREKKERFSLILESASTNQTSMYLCASSPPDRVVGGELFFGEGSRLTVL.

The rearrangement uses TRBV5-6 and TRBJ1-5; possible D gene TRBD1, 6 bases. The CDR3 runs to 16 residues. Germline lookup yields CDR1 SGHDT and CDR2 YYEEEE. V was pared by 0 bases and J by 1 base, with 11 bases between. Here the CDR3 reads CASSLAGGASNQPQHF. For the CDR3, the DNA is TGTGCCAGCAGCTTGGCGGGGGGGGCGAGCAATCAGCCCCAGCATTTT. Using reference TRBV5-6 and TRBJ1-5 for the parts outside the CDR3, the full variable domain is DAGVTQSPTHLIKTRGQQVTLRCSPKSGHDTVSWYQQALGQGPQFIFQYYEEEERQRGNFPDRFSGHQFPNYSSELNVNALLLGDSALYLCASSLAGGASNQPQHFGDGTRLSIL.

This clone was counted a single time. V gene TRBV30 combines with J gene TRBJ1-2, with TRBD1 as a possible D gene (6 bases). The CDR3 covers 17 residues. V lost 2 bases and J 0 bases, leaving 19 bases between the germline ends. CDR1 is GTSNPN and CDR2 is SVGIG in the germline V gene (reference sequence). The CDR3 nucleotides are TGTGCCTGGAGTCGGGTCCGGGACAAAAGTACTAACTATGGCTACACCTTC. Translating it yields CAWSRVRDKSTNYGYTF.

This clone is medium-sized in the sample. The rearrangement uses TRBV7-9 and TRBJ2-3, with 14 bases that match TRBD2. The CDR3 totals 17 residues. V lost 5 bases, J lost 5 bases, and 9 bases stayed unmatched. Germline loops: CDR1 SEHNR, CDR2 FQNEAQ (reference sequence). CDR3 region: CASSPKRLAGGLDTQYF. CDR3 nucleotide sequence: TGTGCCAGCAGCCCAAAGCGACTAGCGGGGGGGCTAGATACGCAGTATTTT. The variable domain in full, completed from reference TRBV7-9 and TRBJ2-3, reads DTGVSQNPRHKITKRGQNVTFRCDPISEHNRLYWYRQTLGQGPEFLTYFQNEAQLEKSRLLSDRFSAERPKGSFSTLEIQRTEQGDSAMYLCASSPKRLAGGLDTQYFGPGTRLTVL.

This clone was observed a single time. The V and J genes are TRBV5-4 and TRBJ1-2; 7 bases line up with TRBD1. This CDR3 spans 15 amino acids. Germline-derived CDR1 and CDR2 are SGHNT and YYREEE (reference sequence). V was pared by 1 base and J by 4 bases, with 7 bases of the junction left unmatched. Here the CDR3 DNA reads TGTGCCAGCAGCTTGCCGGGACAGAATATCTATGGCTACACCTTC. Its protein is CASSLPGQNIYGYTF.

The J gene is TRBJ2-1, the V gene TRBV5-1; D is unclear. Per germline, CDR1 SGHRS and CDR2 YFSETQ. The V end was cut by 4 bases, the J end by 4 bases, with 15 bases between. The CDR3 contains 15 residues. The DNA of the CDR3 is TGCGCCAGCAGCACCGCCATTCTTATATACAATGAGCAGTTCTTC. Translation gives CASSTAILIYNEQFF.

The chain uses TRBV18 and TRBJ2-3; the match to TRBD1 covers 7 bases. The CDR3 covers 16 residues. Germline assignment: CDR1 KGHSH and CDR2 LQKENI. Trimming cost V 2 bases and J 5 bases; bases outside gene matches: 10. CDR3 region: CASSPSTQGRGDTQYF. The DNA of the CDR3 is TGTGCCAGCTCACCATCCACACAGGGGCGAGGAGATACGCAGTATTTT.

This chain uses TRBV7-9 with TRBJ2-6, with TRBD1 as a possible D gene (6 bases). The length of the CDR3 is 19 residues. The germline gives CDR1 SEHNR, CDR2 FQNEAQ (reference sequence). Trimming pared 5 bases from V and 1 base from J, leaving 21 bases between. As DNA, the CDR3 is TGTGCCAGCAGCGCGCAAAAACAGGGAAGAGGGTCTGGGGCCAACGTCCTGACTTTC. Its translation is CASSAQKQGRGSGANVLTF.

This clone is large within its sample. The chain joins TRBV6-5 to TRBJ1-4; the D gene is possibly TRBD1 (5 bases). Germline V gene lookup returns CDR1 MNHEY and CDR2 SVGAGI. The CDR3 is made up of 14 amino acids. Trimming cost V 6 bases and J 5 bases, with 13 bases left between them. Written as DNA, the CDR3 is TGTGCCAGCAGGAATACTGGGGGGAATGAAAAACTGTTTTTT. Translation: CASRNTGGNEKLFF.

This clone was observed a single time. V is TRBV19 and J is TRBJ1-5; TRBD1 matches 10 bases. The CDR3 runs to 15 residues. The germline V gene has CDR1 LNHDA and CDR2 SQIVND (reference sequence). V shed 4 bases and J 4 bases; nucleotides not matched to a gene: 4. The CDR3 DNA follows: TGTGCCAGTAGTAACCGGGACAGGGGTAATCAGCCCCAGCATTTT. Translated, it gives CASSNRDRGNQPQHF.

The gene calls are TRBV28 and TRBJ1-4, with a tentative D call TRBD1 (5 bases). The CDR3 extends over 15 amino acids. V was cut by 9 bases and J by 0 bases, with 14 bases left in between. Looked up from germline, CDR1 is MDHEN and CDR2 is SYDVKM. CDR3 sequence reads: CASGAGSATNEKLFF. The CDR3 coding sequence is TGTGCCAGTGGGGCAGGGAGTGCAACTAATGAAAAACTGTTTTTT.

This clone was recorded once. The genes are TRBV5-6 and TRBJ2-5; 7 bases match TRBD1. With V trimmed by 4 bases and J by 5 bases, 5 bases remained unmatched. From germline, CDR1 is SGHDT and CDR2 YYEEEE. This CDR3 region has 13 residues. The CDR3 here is CASSPTGMETQYF. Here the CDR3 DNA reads TGTGCCAGCAGCCCGACAGGGATGGAGACCCAGTACTTC.

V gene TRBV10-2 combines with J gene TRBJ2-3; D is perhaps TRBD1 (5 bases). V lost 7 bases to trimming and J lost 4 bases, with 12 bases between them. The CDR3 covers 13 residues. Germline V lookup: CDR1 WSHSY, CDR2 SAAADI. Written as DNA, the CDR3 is TGCGCCAGCATCCAGGGTCCCGCAGATACGCAGTATTTT. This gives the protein CASIQGPADTQYF.

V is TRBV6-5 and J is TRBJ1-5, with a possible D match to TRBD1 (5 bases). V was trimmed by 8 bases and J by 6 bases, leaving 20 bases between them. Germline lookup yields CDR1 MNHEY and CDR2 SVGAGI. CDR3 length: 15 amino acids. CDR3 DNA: TGTGCCAGCCATCCCCGGGGAGAGGGGCGTCAGCCCCAGCATTTT. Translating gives CASHPRGEGRQPQHF.

The CDR3 DNA reads TGTGCCAGTAGTTCTTCTGGGGAGTGGAATCAGCCCCAGCATTTT. Translated, it gives CASSSSGEWNQPQHF. V usage is TRBV19 and J usage is TRBJ1-5, with D hard to call. The CDR3 runs to 15 residues. Germline V gene data show CDR1 as LNHDA and CDR2 as SQIVND (reference sequence). Trimming cost V 5 bases and J 4 bases, with 15 bases left between them.

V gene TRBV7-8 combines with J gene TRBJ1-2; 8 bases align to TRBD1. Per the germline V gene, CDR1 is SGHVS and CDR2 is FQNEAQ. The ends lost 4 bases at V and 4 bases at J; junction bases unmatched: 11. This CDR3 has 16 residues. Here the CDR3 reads CASSSRTGSQSYGYTF. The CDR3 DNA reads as TGTGCCAGCAGCTCCCGGACAGGGAGCCAGAGCTATGGCTACACCTTC.

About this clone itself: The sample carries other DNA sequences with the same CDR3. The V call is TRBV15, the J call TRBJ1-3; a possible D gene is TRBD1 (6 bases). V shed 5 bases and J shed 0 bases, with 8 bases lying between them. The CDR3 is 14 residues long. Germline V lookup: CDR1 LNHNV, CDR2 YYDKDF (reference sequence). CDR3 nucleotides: TGTGCCACCAGCTCGGACAGCTCTGGAAACACCATATATTTT. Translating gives CATSSDSSGNTIYF.

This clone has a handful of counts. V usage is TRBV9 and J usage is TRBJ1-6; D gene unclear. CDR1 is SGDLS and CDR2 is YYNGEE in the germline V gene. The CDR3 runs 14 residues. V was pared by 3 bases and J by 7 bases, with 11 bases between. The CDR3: CASSARDYNSPLHF. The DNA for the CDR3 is TGTGCCAGCAGCGCCCGCGATTACAATTCACCCCTCCACTTT. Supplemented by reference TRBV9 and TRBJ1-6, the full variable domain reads DSGVTQTPKHLITATGQRVTLRCSPRSGDLSVYWYQQSLDQGLQFLIQYYNGEERAKGNILERFSAQQFPDLHSELNLSSLELGDSALYFCASSARDYNSPLHFGNGTRLTVT.

In DNA, the CDR3 is TGTGCCTGTAAGGGGGGACTCCTGAACACCGGGGAGCTGTTTTTT. This gives the protein CACKGGLLNTGELFF. The chain combines TRBV30 with TRBJ2-2; TRBD1 or TRBD2 may be the D gene (6 bases each). Germline-derived CDR1 and CDR2 are GTSNPN and SVGIG (reference sequence). CDR3 length: 15 amino acids. V lost 6 bases, J lost 1 base, and 15 bases lay in between.

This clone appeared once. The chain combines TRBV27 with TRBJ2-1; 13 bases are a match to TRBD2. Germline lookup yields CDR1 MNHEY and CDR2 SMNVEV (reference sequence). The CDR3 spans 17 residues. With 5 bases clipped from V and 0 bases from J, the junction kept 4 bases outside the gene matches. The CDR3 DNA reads TGTGCCAGCAGTGTCCGACTAGCGGGAGGCTCCTACAATGAGCAGTTCTTC. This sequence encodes CASSVRLAGGSYNEQFF.

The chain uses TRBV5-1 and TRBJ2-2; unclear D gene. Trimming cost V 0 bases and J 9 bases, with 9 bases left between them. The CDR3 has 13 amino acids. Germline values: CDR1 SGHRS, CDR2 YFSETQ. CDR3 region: CASSLEAVWELFF. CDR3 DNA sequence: TGCGCCAGCAGCTTGGAGGCCGTATGGGAGCTGTTTTTT.

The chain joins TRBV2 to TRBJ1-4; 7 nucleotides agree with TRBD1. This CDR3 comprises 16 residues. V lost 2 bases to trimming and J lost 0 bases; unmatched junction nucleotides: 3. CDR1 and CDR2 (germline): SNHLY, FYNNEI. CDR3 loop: CASSETGAATNEKLFF. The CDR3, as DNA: TGTGCCAGCAGTGAAACAGGGGCGGCAACTAATGAAAAACTGTTTTTT. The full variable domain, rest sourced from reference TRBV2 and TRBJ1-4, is EPEVTQTPSHQVTQMGQEVILRCVPISNHLYFYWYRQILGQKVEFLVSFYNNEISEKSEIFDDQFSVERPDGSNFTLKIRSTKLEDSAMYFCASSETGAATNEKLFFGSGTQLSVL.

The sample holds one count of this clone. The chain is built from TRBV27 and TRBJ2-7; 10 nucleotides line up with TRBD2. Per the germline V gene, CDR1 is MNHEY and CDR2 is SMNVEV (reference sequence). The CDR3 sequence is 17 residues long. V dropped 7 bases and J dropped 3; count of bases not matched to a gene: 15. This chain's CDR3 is CASTGGGLAGAFYEQYF. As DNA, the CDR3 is TGTGCCAGCACCGGTGGAGGGCTAGCGGGAGCCTTCTACGAGCAGTACTTC.

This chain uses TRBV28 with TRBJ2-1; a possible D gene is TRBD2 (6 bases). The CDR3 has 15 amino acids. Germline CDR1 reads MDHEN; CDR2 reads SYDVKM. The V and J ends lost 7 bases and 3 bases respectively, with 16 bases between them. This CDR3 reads CASTLGGARYNEQFF. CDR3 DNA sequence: TGTGCCAGCACCTTGGGGGGAGCCCGCTACAATGAGCAGTTCTTC.